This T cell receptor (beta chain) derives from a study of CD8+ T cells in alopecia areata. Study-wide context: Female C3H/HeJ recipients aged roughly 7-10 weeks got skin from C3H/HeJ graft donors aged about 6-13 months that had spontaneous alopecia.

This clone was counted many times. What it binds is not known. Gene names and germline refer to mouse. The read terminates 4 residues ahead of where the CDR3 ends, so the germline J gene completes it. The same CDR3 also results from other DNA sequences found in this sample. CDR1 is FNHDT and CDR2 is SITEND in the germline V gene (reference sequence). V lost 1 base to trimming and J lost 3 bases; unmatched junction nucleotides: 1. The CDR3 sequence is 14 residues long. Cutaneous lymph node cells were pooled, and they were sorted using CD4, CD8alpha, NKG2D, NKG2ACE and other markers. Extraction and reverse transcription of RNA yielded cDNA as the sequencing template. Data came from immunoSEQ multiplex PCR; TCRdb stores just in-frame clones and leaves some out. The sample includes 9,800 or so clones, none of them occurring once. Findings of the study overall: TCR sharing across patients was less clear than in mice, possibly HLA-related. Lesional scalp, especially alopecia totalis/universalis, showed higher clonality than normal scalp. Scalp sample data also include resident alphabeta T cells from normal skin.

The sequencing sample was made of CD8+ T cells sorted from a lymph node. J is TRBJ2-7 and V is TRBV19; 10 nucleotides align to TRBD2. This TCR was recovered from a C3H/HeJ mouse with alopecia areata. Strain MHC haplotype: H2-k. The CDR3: CASSIRDWGYEQYF. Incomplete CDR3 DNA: TGTGCCAGCAGTATAAGGGACTGGGGCTAT.